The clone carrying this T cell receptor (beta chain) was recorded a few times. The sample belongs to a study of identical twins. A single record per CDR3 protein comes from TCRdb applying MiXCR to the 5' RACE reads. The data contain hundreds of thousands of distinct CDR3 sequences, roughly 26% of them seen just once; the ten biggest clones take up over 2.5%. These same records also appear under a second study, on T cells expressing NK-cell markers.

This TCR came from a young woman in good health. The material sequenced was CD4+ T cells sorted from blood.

The DNA for the CDR3 is TGCAGTGCTAGCCAGAGCGGGAGGACCGCAGAGACCCAGTACTTC. Translation: CSASQSGRTAETQYF. The rearrangement joins TRBV20-1 to TRBJ2-5; 9 nucleotides match TRBD2. The junction had 9 bases not matched to a gene; V was cut back by 3 bases and J by 4 bases. The CDR3 totals 15 residues. Germline CDR1 and CDR2: DFQATT and SNEGSKA (reference sequence).